This is a list of T cell receptor beta chains from one sample in a study of graft-versus-host responses after intestinal transplantation. The antigens of these receptors remain unknown. TCRdb keeps only in-frame clones here, not all; method: immunoSEQ multiplex PCR. The repertoire holds 30,000 to 35,000 clones, with about 79% as singletons. Sample: unstimulated CD8+ T cells sorted from spleen or lymph node cells, taken before intestinal transplant. The receptor source for this set is a human donor who received an intestinal transplant. CDR3s include the opening cysteine and the closing phenylalanine or tryptophan. The D gene is left open where the match is weak. Clone size, where shown, is once, few, many, or a class for clones that have expanded.

TRBV11-2	-	TRBJ2-7	-	TGTGCCAGCAGCTTGGACATGGGATACGAGCAGTACTTC	CASSLDMGYEQYF
TRBV5-5	TRBD1	TRBJ2-7	-	TGTGCCAGCAGCTTGGTGGCAGGGGGCTTGAGCGAGCAGTACTTC	CASSLVAGGLSEQYF
TRBV6-4	-	TRBJ2-1	-	TGTGCCAGCAGTGAAGGCGGGGATTACAATGAGCAGTTCTTC	CASSEGGDYNEQFF
TRBV4-1	-	TRBJ1-4	-	TGCGCCAGCAGCCTGCAGGACACTGCAACTAATGAAAAACTGTTTTTT	CASSLQDTATNEKLFF
TRBV7-9	TRBD2	TRBJ2-5	-	TGTGCCAGCGAGCATCGGATGGCGGGAGACTTGGAGACCCAGTACTTC	CASEHRMAGDLETQYF
TRBV7-3	-	TRBJ1-1	-	TGTGCCAGCAGCACCCTGGGGGGTAACACTGAAGCTTTCTTT	CASSTLGGNTEAFF
TRBV6-4	TRBD1	TRBJ1-4	-	TGTGCCAGCAGTGGAGCCGGGACAGCTGCAACTAATGAAAAACTGTTTTTT	CASSGAGTAATNEKLFF
TRBV28	-	TRBJ1-2	-	TGTGCCAGCAGTTTAATGGGGGCGGCCGCCTATGGCTACACCTTC	CASSLMGAAAYGYTF
TRBV9	-	TRBJ2-5	-	TGTGCCAGCAGCGACCCTCCATATGGGCCTCAAGAGACCCAGTACTTC	CASSDPPYGPQETQYF
TRBV7-2	TRBD1	TRBJ1-1	few	TGTGCCAGCAGCTCCTCGGGACAGCCTGAAGCTTTCTTT	CASSSSGQPEAFF
TRBV6-5	TRBD1	TRBJ2-2	-	TGTGCCATCAGTCCACAGGGGGCGCACACCGGGGAGCTGTTTTTT	CAISPQGAHTGELFF
TRBV11-2	TRBD2	TRBJ2-7	-	TGTGCCAGCAGCTTAGACCCGGGACTAGCGGGAGACGAGCAGTACTTC	CASSLDPGLAGDEQYF
TRBV7-9	TRBD2	TRBJ2-7	-	TGTGCCAGCAGCCTCGGGGGTGCGGGAGGGCCCTCGTACGAGCAGTACTTC	CASSLGGAGGPSYEQYF
TRBV19	-	TRBJ2-1	once	TGTGCCAGTAGTCCCAGGGTTTCGGATGAGCAGTTCTTC	CASSPRVSDEQFF
TRBV12-5	TRBD1	TRBJ2-3	-	TGTGCTAGTGGTACCGGGACAGGGAACACAGATACGCAGTATTTT	CASGTGTGNTDTQYF
TRBV6-1	-	TRBJ2-6	-	TGTGCCAGCAACACGGGCTCTGGGGCCAACGTCCTGACTTTC	CASNTGSGANVLTF
TRBV10-3	TRBD2	TRBJ2-2	-	TGTGCCATCAGTGTAAGCGGGATAGTCACCGGGGAGCTGTTTTTT	CAISVSGIVTGELFF
TRBV29-1	TRBD2	TRBJ2-1	-	TGCAGCGTTGCGGGACTAGCGGGGGCCGTAAGCTCCTACAATGAGCAGTTCTTC	CSVAGLAGAVSSYNEQFF
TRBV14	-	TRBJ2-1	few	TGTGCCAGCAGCCAGACATTAAGACGAGTCAACAATGAGCAGTTCTTC	CASSQTLRRVNNEQFF
TRBV28	-	TRBJ2-7	once	TGTGCCAGCAGTTTTGGTGGGAGCGGATACGAGCAGTACTTC	CASSFGGSGYEQYF
TRBV4-1	-	TRBJ1-1	-	TGCGCCAGCAGCCAATCGCCGGGCGGAGGCACTGAAGCTTTCTTT	CASSQSPGGGTEAFF
TRBV21-1	-	TRBJ2-7	-	TGTGCCAGCAGCACCCCCGGGACATCGAGCTCCTACGAGCAGTACTTC	CASSTPGTSSSYEQYF
TRBV7-9	TRBD1	TRBJ2-2	once	TGTGCCAGCAGTTCCGCCCCGGGACAGGGGGCAAGAGTCGGGGAGCTGTTTTTT	CASSSAPGQGARVGELFF
TRBV30	TRBD1	TRBJ1-6	-	TGTGCCTGGAGGGGGACAGGGGGCGGTTCACCCCTCCACTTT	CAWRGTGGGSPLHF
TRBV19	-	TRBJ2-3	-	TGTGCCAGTAGTACCCGACATCGTAGCACAGATACGCAGTATTTT	CASSTRHRSTDTQYF
TRBV5-1	TRBD2	TRBJ2-5	once	TGCGCCAGCAGCTGGCTAGCGGTCGAAGAGACCCAGTACTTC	CASSWLAVEETQYF
TRBV7-8	TRBD2	TRBJ2-2	-	TGTGCCAGCAGCCCCGGGGCTAGCGGGGAGCATGCCAACACCGGGGAGCTGTTTTTT	CASSPGASGEHANTGELFF
TRBV28	-	TRBJ2-3	-	TGTGCCAGCAGGTCCTTGGGGGCCAGCACAGATACGCAGTATTTT	CASRSLGASTDTQYF
TRBV7-9	-	TRBJ1-1	-	TGTGCCAGCAGCTTAGGAGATAGCGAGGTGAACACTGAAGCTTTCTTT	CASSLGDSEVNTEAFF
TRBV5-8	-	TRBJ2-3	-	TGTGCCAGCTCCCCGGGCGCGGGGGCGAGGGATACGCAGTATTTT	CASSPGAGARDTQYF
TRBV5-4	-	TRBJ1-1	-	TGTGCCAGCAGCTTCGTTACTGAAGCTTTCTTT	CASSFVTEAFF
TRBV2	TRBD2	TRBJ2-3	-	TGTGCCAGCAGTGAAGGGATGACTAGCTCTAGCACAGATACGCAGTATTTT	CASSEGMTSSSTDTQYF
TRBV27	TRBD1	TRBJ2-7	-	TGTGCCAGCAGTGTGAACAGGGGGAACGAGCAGTACTTC	CASSVNRGNEQYF
TRBV7-9	TRBD2	TRBJ2-1	-	TGTGCCAGCAACACCCCGGGACTAGCGGAGGGGGGTGAGCAGTTCTTC	CASNTPGLAEGGEQFF
TRBV7-9	-	TRBJ2-7	few	TGTGCCAGCCTCGGGGGGCCCTACCCCTACGAGCAGTACTTC	CASLGGPYPYEQYF
TRBV5-6	TRBD2	TRBJ2-1	once	TGTGCCAGCAGCGGCGCTAGCGGGATGTACAATGAGCAGTTCTTC	CASSGASGMYNEQFF
TRBV6-5	-	TRBJ1-2	-	TGTGCCAGCAGTTTCCAGGGGCACTATGGCTACACCTTC	CASSFQGHYGYTF
TRBV27	-	TRBJ1-5	few	TGTGCCAGCAGTTTATCGCCTCCACAGGGTCGAGTATATAGCAATCAGCCCCAGCATTTT	CASSLSPPQGRVYSNQPQHF
TRBV28	TRBD2	TRBJ2-1	once	TGTGCCAGCCGAGCGGGAGTGCAGTACAATGAGCAGTTCTTC	CASRAGVQYNEQFF
TRBV28	-	TRBJ2-2	-	TGTGCCAGCAGTTTATTAGGAGAGAACACCGGGGAGCTGTTTTTT	CASSLLGENTGELFF
TRBV7-9	TRBD1	TRBJ2-7	-	TGTGCCAGCAGCCCGCCGACAGGGAACTCCTACGAGCAGTACTTC	CASSPPTGNSYEQYF
TRBV29-1	TRBD2	TRBJ2-5	once	TGCAGCGTTGACGGGACGCGGCGACTAGCGGCCTTCCAAGAGACCCAGTACTTC	CSVDGTRRLAAFQETQYF
TRBV28	-	TRBJ1-5	-	TGTGCCAGCAGTCTCGGGATTAATCAGCCCCAGCATTTT	CASSLGINQPQHF
TRBV2	TRBD2	TRBJ2-1	-	TGTGCCAGCAGTGAACCTAGCGGGCCGAGCTCCTACAATGAGCAGTTCTTC	CASSEPSGPSSYNEQFF
TRBV2	TRBD2	TRBJ2-6	-	TGTGCCAGCACTCTCACGGGACTAGCGGGGGTCTCAGTGGCCAACGTCCTGACTTTC	CASTLTGLAGVSVANVLTF
TRBV19	-	TRBJ2-3	once	TGTGCCAGTAGTATAGGGAGTAGCTATGATACGCAGTATTTT	CASSIGSSYDTQYF
TRBV30	TRBD2	TRBJ2-5	-	TGTGCCTGGGGACTAGCGGGGGGGATGGAGACCCAGTACTTC	CAWGLAGGMETQYF
TRBV7-3	TRBD2	TRBJ2-2	once	TGTGCCAGCAGTCCCGGACTAGCGGAGAACACCGGGGAGCTGTTTTTT	CASSPGLAENTGELFF
TRBV13	-	TRBJ2-1	-	TGTGCCAGCAGCTTGGAGCCCCCTTATGAGCAGTTCTTC	CASSLEPPYEQFF
TRBV19	TRBD1	TRBJ2-7	once	TGTGCCACCCCCAGCGGGGACAGGGGTTCCTACGAGCAGTACTTC	CATPSGDRGSYEQYF
TRBV6-1	-	TRBJ2-3	-	TGTGCCAGCAGTGAAAACAGGGCCCGCACAGATACGCAGTATTTT	CASSENRARTDTQYF
TRBV5-1	-	TRBJ2-7	-	TGCGCCAGCAGCTTCGCGGGACAGACCTACGAGCAGTACTTC	CASSFAGQTYEQYF
TRBV15	-	TRBJ1-4	-	TGTGCCACCAGCAGAACAGGGATGAATGAAAAACTGTTTTTT	CATSRTGMNEKLFF
TRBV28	TRBD2	TRBJ2-1	-	TGTGCCAGCAGTTTAACTAGCGGGAATGTCTATGAGCAGTTCTTC	CASSLTSGNVYEQFF
TRBV15	-	TRBJ2-7	-	TGTGCCACCAGCAGTATAGCGGACTACGAGCAGTACTTC	CATSSIADYEQYF
TRBV29-1	-	TRBJ1-4	-	TGCAGCGTTGCCCCCCAGGGGAGTGAAAAACTGTTTTTT	CSVAPQGSEKLFF